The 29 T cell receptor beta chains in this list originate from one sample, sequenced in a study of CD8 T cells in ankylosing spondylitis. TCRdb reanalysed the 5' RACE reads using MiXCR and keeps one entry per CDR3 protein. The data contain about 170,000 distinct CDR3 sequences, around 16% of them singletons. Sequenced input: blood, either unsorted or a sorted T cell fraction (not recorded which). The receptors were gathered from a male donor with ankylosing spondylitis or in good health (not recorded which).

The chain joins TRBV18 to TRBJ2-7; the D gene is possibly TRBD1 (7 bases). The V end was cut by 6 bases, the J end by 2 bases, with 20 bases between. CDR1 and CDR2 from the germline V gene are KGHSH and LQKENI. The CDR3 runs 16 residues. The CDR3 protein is CASSSGGTESTYEQYF. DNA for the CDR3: TGTGCCAGCTCTTCAGGGGGGACAGAATCTACCTACGAGCAGTACTTC.

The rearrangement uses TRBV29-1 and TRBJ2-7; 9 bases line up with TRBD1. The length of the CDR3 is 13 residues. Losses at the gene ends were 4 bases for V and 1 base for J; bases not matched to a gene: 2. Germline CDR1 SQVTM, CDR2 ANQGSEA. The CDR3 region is CSVADRGSYEQYF. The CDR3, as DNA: TGCAGCGTTGCGGACAGGGGATCCTACGAGCAGTACTTC.

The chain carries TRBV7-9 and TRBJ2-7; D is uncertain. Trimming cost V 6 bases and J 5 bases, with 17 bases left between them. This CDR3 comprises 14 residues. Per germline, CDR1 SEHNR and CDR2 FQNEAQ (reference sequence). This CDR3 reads CASRKTSLDHEQYF. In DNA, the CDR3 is TGTGCCAGCAGAAAAACCTCGCTGGACCACGAGCAGTACTTC. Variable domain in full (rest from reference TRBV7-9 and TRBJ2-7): DTGVSQNPRHKITKRGQNVTFRCDPISEHNRLYWYRQTLGQGPEFLTYFQNEAQLEKSRLLSDRFSAERPKGSFSTLEIQRTEQGDSAMYLCASRKTSLDHEQYFGPGTRLTVT.

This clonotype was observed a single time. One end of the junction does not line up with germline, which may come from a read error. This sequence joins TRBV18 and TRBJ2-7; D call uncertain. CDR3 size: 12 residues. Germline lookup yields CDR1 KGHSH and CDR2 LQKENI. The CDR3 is CASSPQGYERYF. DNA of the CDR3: TGTGCCAGCTCACCACAGGGATACGAGCGGTACTTC.

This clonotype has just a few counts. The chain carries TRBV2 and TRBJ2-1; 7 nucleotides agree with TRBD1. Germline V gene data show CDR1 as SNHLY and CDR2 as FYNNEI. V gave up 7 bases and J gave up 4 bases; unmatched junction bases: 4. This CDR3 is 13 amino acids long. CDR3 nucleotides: TGTGCCAGCATCCCAGGGGGTTACAATGAGCAGTTCTTC. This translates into CASIPGGYNEQFF.

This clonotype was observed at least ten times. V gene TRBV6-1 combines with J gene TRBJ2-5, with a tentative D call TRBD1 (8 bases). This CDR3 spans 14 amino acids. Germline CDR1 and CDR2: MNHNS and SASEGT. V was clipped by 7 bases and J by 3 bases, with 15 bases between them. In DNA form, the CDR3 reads TGTGCCAGCAACAGGGGGGGCAGCGAAGAGACCCAGTACTTC. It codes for CASNRGGSEETQYF.

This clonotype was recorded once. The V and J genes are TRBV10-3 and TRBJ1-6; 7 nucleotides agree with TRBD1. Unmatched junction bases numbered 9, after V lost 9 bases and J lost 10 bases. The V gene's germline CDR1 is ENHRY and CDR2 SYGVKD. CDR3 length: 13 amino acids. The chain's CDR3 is CAIAGVGGSPLHF. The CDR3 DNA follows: TGTGCCATAGCTGGGGTAGGGGGCTCACCCCTCCACTTT.

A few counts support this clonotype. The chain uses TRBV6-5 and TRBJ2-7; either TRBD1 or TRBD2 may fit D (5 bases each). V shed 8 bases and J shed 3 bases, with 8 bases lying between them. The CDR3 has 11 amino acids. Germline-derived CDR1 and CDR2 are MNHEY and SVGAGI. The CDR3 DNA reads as TGTGCCAGCCGGGACGGCTACGAGCAGTACTTC. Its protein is CASRDGYEQYF.

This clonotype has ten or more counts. CDR3 nucleotides: TGCAGCGTTATGACAGGCCCTTCTGGACTGTTTTTT. Translated: CSVMTGPSGLFF. The V call is TRBV29-1, the J call TRBJ1-4; weak D call: TRBD1 (6 bases). This CDR3 has 12 residues. Germline V gives CDR1 SQVTM, CDR2 ANQGSEA. V was trimmed by 5 bases and J by 13 bases, leaving 17 bases between them.

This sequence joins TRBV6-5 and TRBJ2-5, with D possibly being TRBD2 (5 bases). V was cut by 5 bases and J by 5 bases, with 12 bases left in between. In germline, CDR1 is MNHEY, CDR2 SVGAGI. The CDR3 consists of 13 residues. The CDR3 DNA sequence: TGTGCCAGCAGTAGGAGGTTCACGGAGACCCAGTACTTC. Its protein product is CASSRRFTETQYF.

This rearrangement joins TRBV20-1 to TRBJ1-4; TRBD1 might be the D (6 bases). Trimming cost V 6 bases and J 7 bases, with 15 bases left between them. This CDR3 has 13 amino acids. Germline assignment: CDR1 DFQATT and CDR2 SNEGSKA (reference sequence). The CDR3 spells CSAGTGNGEKLFF. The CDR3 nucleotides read TGCAGTGCCGGCACAGGGAATGGTGAAAAACTGTTTTTT.

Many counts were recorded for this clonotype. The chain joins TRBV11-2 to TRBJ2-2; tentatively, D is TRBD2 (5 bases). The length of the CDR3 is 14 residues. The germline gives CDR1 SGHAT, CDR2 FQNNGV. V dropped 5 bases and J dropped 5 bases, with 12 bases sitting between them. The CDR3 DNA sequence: TGTGCCAGCAGCCCGACACGGGGAACCGGGGAGCTGTTTTTT. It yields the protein CASSPTRGTGELFF.

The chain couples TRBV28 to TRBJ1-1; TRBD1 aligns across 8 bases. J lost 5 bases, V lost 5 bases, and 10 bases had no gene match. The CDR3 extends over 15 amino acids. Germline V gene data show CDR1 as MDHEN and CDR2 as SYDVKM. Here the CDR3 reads CASSPTGGSRTEAFF. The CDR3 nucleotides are TGTGCCAGCAGTCCCACAGGGGGGAGCCGAACTGAAGCTTTCTTT.

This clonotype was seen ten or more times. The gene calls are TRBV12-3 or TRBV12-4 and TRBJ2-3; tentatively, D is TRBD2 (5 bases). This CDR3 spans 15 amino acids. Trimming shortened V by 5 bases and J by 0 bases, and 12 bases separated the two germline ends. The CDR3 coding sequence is TGTGCCAGCAGTGAGGGAATACGAAGCACAGATACGCAGTATTTT. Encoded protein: CASSEGIRSTDTQYF.

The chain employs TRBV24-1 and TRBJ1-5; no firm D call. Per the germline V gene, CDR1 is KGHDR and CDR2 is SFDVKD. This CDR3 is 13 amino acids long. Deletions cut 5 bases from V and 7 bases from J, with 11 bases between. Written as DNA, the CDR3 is TGTGCCACCAGTGTGGGGAGGGAACAGCCCCAGCATTTT. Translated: CATSVGREQPQHF.

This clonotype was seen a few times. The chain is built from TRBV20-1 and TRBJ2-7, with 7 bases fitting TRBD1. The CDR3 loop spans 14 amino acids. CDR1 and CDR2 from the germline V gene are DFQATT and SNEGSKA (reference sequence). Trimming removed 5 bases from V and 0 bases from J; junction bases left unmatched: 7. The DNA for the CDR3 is TGCAGTGCTCTAGACCAGGGGGACTCCTACGAGCAGTACTTC. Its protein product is CSALDQGDSYEQYF.

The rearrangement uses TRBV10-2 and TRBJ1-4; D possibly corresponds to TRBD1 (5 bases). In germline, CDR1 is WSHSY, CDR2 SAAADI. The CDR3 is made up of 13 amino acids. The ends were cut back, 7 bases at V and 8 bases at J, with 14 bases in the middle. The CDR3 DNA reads TGCGCCAGCACCCCGGGGCGCCCCGAAAAACTGTTTTTT. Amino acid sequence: CASTPGRPEKLFF.

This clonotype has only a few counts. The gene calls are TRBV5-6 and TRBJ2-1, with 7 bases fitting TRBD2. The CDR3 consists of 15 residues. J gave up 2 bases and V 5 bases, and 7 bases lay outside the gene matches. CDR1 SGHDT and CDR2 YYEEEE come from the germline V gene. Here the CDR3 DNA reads TGTGCCAGCAGTTCCGATGGGAGGGCCTACAATGAGCAGTTCTTC. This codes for CASSSDGRAYNEQFF.

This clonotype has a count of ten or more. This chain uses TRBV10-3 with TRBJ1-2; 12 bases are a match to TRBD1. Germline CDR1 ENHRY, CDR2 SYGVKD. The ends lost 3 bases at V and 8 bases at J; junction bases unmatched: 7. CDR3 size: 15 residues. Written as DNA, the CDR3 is TGTGCCATCAGTGACCCCGGGACAGGGGGCTCGGGCTACACCTTC. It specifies CAISDPGTGGSGYTF.

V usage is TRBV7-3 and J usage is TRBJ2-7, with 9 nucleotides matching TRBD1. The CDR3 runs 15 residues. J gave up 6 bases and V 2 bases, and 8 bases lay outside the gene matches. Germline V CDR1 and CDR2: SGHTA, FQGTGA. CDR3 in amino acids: CASSLGTGSFSEQYF. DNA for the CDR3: TGTGCCAGCAGCTTAGGGACAGGGTCTTTTTCCGAGCAGTACTTC.

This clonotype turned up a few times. CDR3 region: CAISVERTDTQYF. CDR3 nucleotide sequence: TGTGCCATCAGTGTGGAGAGGACAGATACGCAGTATTTT. The chain uses TRBV10-3 and TRBJ2-3; D not certain. The CDR3 loop spans 13 amino acids. Deletions cut 4 bases from V and 3 bases from J, with 8 bases between. Germline values: CDR1 ENHRY, CDR2 SYGVKD.

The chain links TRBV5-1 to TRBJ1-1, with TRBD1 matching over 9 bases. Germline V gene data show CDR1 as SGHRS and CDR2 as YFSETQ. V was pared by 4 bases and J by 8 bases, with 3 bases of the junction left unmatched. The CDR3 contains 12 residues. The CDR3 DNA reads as TGCGCCAGCAGCGCGGGACAGGGAGAAGCTTTCTTT. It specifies CASSAGQGEAFF.

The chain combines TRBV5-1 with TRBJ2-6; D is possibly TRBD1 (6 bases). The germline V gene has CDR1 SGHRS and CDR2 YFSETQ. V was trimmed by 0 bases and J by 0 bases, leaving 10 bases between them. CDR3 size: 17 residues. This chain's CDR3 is CASSLDRVYSGANVLTF. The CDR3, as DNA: TGCGCCAGCAGCTTGGACAGGGTGTACTCTGGGGCCAACGTCCTGACTTTC. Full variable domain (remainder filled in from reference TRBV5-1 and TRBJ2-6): KAGVTQTPRYLIKTRGQQVTLSCSPISGHRSVSWYQQTPGQGLQFLFEYFSETQRNKGNFPGRFSGRQFSNSRSEMNVSTLELGDSALYLCASSLDRVYSGANVLTFGAGSRLTVL.

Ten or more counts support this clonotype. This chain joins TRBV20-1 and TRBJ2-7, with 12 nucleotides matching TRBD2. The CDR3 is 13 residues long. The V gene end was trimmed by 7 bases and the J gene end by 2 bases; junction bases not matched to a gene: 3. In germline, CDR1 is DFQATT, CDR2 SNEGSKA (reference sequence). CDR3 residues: CSVLAGGAYEQYF. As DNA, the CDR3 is TGCAGTGTCCTAGCGGGAGGGGCCTACGAGCAGTACTTC.

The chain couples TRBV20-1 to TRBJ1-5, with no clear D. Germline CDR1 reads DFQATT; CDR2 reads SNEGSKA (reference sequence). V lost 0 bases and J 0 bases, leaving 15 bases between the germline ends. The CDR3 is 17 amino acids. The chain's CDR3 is CSARDRSLGGSNQPQHF. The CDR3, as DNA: TGCAGTGCTAGAGATCGTAGTCTGGGTGGTAGCAATCAGCCCCAGCATTTT.

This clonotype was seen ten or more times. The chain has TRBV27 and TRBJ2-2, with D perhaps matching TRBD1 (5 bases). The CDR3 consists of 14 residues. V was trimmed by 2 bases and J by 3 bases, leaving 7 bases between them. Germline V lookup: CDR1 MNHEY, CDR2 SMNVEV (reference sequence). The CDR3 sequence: CASSLSRDTGELFF. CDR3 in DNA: TGTGCCAGCAGTTTAAGCAGGGACACCGGGGAGCTGTTTTTT.

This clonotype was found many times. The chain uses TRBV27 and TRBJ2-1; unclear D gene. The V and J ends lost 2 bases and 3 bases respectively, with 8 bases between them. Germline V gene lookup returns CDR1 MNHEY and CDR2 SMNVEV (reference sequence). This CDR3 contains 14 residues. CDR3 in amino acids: CASSLLDLYNEQFF. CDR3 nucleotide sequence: TGTGCCAGCAGTTTACTAGATCTCTACAATGAGCAGTTCTTC.

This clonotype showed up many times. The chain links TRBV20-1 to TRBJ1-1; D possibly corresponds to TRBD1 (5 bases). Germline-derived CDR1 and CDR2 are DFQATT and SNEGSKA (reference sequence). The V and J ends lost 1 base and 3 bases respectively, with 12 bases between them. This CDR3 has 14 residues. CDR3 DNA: TGCAGTGCTAGAGGGGAGGGGTCGGACACTGAAGCTTTCTTT. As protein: CSARGEGSDTEAFF.

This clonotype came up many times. The chain's CDR3 is CSARLAGDVDETQYF. The CDR3, as DNA: TGCAGTGCCCGCCTAGCGGGAGACGTTGACGAGACCCAGTACTTC. The chain joins TRBV20-1 to TRBJ2-5; 10 positions agree with TRBD2. The germline gives CDR1 DFQATT, CDR2 SNEGSKA (reference sequence). Germline trimming cut 6 bases from V and 5 bases from J; bases unmatched to any gene: 12. The CDR3 length is 15 residues.